Listed here is a single TCR beta chain. The antigen remains undetermined. This CDR3 region has 15 residues. V lost 7 bases to trimming and J lost 7 bases; unmatched junction nucleotides: 11. From germline, CDR1 is LNHDA and CDR2 SQIVND (reference sequence). The sample comes from a study of T cells in localized non-small cell lung cancer. Notes on the study in general: One tumor region alone was sequenced, and heterogeneity therefore remains possible. Median detection of top 100 tumor clones in adjacent lung was about 60 clones. A higher density of T cells in blood coincided with extended overall survival. Uninvolved adjacent lung, not tumor, had the highest T cell clonality.

Using immunoSEQ multiplex PCR, the repertoire was profiled, and TCRdb retains in-frame clones only, with some absent. The profile shows 50,000 to 65,000 clones, around 81% of them singletons. The rearrangement links TRBV19 to TRBJ1-5, with 9 bases fitting TRBD1. The sequencing used PBMCs, collected before any cancer treatment. The TCR originated in a woman aged 40 to 75 with stage II lung adenocarcinoma. CDR3 sequence (DNA): TGTGCCAGTACGCCAGGACAGGGGTTTCGGCAGCCCCAGCATTTT. Translation: CASTPGQGFRQPQHF.